This T cell receptor (beta chain) was observed in a study of post-analysis software for immune sequencing data. About this clonotype: Its specificity is unknown.

The length of the CDR3 is 13 residues. V was cut by 5 bases and J by 8 bases, with 15 bases left in between. Notes on the study in general: Five TRBV segments occurring more often in patients than controls included TRBV5-6, TRBV5-1 and TRBV20-1. Strong co-clustering by F measure linked samples that shared a preparation batch. Normalized Chao1 diversity was significantly lower in multiple sclerosis patients than in controls.

The TCR beta cDNA libraries contained unique molecular identifiers. Out of roughly 0.95 to 11 million T cells, 470,000 or so cDNA molecules were generated. TCRdb reanalysed the PCR reads using MiXCR and keeps one entry per CDR3 protein. Among roughly 870,000 distinct CDR3 sequences listed, around 50% were seen once. J is TRBJ1-2 and V is TRBV12-3 or TRBV12-4; D unresolved. This sequence was found in a girl aged 10 to 17 with multiple sclerosis. The sample taken for sequencing was blood. The CDR3 reads CASSLDYTTGYTF. CDR3 coding DNA: TGTGCCAGCAGTCTAGATTACACAACGGGCTACACCTTC.